The subject of this entry is one T cell receptor (beta chain). The sample belongs to a study of blood T cell repertoires in COVID-19. Assay used: immunoSEQ multiplex PCR; TCRdb lists only in-frame clones, some missing. The sample lists about 520,000 clones, 80% to 90% seen once, with more than 3% in the top ten. The TCR originated in a human donor in a cohort sampled during active COVID-19. The sequencing input was peripheral blood.

CDR3 loop: CASSSRTGGVETQYF. The CDR3, as DNA: TGTGCCAGTAGTTCCCGGACAGGGGGCGTAGAGACCCAGTACTTC. This chain uses TRBV19 with TRBJ2-5; 11 positions match TRBD1. The CDR3 totals 15 residues. Germline V gene sequence: CDR1 LNHDA, CDR2 SQIVND (reference sequence). After removal of 5 bases from V and 4 bases from J, the junction contained 6 bases not matched to a gene.